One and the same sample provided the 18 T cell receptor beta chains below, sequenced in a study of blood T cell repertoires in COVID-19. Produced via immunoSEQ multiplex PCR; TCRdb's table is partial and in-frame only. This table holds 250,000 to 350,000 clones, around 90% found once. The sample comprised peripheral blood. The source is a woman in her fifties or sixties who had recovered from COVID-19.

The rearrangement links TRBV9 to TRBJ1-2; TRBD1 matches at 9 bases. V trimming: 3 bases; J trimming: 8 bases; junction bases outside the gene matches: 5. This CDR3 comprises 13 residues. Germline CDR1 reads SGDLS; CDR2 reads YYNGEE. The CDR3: CASSARDRVGYTF. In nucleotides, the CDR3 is TGTGCCAGCAGCGCCCGGGACAGGGTAGGCTACACCTTC.

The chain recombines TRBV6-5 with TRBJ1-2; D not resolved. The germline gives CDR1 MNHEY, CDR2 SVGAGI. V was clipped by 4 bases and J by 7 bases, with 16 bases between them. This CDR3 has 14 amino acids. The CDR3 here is CASSSQAIFSGYTF. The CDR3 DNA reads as TGTGCCAGCAGTTCGCAGGCGATTTTCAGTGGCTACACCTTC.

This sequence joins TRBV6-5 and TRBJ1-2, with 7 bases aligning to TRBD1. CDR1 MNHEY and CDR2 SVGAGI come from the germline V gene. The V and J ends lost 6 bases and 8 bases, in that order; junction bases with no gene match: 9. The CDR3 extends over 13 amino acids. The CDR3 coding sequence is TGTGCCAGCAGACGCTCCGCAGGGGGAGGCTACACCTTC. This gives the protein CASRRSAGGGYTF.

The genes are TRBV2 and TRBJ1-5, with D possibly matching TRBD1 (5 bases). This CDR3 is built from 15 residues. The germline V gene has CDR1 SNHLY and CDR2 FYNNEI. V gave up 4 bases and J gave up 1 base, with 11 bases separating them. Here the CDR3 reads CASSGTFQSNQPQHF. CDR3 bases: TGTGCCAGCAGTGGGACATTTCAAAGCAATCAGCCCCAGCATTTT.

The CDR3 DNA follows: TGTGCCAGCAGTTCCCGCCAAGCCTCCTTTGGTGGCTACACCTTC. Its protein product is CASSSRQASFGGYTF. The chain couples TRBV6-5 to TRBJ1-2, with D unresolved. Germline CDR1 MNHEY, CDR2 SVGAGI. The CDR3 totals 15 residues. V was pared by 4 bases and J by 7 bases, with 19 bases between.

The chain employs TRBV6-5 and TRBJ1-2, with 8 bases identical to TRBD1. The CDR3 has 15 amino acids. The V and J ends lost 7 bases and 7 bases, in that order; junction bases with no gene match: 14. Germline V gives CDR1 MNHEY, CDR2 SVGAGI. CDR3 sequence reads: CASTKQPDRVRGYTF. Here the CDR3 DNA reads TGTGCCAGCACCAAACAACCGGACAGGGTTCGTGGCTACACCTTC.

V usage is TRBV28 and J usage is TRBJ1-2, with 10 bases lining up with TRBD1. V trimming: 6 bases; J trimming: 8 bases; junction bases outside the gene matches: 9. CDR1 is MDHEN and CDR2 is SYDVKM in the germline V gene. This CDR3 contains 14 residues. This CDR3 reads CASSHDRGRRGYTF. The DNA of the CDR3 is TGTGCCAGCAGCCACGACAGGGGGCGGCGAGGCTACACCTTC.

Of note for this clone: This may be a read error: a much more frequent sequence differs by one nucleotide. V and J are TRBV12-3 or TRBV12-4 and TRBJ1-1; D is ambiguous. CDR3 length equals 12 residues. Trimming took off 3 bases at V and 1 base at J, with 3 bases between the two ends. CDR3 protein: CASSFGNTEAFF. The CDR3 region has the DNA TGTGCCAGCAGTTTCGGGAACACTGAAGCTTTCTTT.

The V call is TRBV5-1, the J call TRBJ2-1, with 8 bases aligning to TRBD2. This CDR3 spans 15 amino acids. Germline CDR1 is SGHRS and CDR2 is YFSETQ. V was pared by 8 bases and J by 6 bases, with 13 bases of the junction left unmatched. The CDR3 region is CASTKASGGFNEQFF. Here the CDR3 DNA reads TGCGCCAGTACCAAAGCCAGCGGGGGTTTCAATGAGCAGTTCTTC.

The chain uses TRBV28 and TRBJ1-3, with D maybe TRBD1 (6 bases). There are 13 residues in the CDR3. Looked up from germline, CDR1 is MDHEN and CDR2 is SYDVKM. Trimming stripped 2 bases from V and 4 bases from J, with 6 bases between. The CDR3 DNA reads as TGTGCCAGCAGTTTAAGGGGGGGAAACACCATATATTTT. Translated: CASSLRGGNTIYF.

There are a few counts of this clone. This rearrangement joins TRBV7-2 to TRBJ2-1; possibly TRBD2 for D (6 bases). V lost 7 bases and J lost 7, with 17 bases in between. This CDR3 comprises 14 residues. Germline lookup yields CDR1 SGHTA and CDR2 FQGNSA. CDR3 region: CASTLGGGANEQFF. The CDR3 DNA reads TGTGCCAGCACCTTGGGGGGAGGTGCTAATGAGCAGTTCTTC.

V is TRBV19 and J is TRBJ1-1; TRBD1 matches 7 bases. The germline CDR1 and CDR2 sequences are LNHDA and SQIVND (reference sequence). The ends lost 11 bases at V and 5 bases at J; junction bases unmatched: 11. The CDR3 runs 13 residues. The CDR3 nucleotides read TGTGCCTCACGAGGGGGCAGGGGGACTGAAGCTTTCTTT. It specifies CASRGGRGTEAFF.

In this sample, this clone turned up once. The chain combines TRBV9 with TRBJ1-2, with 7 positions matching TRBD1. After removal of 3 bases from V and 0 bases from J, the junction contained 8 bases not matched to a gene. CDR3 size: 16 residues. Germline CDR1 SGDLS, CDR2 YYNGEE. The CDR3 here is CASSEGAELSNYGYTF. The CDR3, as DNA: TGTGCCAGCAGCGAGGGGGCAGAACTATCTAACTATGGCTACACCTTC. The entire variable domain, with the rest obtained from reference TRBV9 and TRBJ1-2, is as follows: DSGVTQTPKHLITATGQRVTLRCSPRSGDLSVYWYQQSLDQGLQFLIQYYNGEERAKGNILERFSAQQFPDLHSELNLSSLELGDSALYFCASSEGAELSNYGYTFGSGTRLTVV.

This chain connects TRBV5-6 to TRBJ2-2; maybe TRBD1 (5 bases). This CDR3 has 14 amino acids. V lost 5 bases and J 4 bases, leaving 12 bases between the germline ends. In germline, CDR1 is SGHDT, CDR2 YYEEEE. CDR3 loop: CASRSSGRTGELFF. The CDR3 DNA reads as TGTGCCAGCAGAAGTTCAGGGCGCACCGGGGAGCTGTTTTTT.

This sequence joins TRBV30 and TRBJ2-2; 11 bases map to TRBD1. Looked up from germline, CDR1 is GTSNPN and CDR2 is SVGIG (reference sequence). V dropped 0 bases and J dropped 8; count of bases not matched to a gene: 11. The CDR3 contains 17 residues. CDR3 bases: TGTGCCTGGAGTGTACTGGACAGGGGGCTCGTCCCAGGGGAGCTGTTTTTT. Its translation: CAWSVLDRGLVPGELFF.

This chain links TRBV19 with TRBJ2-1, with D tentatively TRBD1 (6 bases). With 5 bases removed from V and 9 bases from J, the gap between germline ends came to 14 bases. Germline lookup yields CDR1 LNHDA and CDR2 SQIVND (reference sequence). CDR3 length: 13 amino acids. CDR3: CASSGFQGTEQFF. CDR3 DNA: TGTGCCAGTAGTGGATTCCAGGGGACTGAGCAGTTCTTC.

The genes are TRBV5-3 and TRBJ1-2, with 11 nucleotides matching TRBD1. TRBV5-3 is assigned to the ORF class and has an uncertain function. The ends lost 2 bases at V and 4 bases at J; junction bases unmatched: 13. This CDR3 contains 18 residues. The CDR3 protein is CARSFTPRDRGYSYGYTF. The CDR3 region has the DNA TGTGCCAGAAGCTTTACCCCCCGGGACAGGGGGTATAGCTATGGCTACACCTTC.

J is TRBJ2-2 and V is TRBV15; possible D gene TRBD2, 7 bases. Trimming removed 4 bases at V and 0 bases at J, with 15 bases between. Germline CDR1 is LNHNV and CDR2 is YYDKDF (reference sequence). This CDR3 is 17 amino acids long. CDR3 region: CATSTFSGTTNTGELFF. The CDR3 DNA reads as TGTGCCACCAGCACGTTCAGCGGGACAACGAACACCGGGGAGCTGTTTTTT. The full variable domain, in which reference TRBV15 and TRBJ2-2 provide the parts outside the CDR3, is DAMVIQNPRYQVTQFGKPVTLSCSQTLNHNVMYWYQQKSSQAPKLLFHYYDKDFNNEADTPDNFQSRRPNTSFCFLDIRSPGLGDTAMYLCATSTFSGTTNTGELFFGEGSRLTVL.